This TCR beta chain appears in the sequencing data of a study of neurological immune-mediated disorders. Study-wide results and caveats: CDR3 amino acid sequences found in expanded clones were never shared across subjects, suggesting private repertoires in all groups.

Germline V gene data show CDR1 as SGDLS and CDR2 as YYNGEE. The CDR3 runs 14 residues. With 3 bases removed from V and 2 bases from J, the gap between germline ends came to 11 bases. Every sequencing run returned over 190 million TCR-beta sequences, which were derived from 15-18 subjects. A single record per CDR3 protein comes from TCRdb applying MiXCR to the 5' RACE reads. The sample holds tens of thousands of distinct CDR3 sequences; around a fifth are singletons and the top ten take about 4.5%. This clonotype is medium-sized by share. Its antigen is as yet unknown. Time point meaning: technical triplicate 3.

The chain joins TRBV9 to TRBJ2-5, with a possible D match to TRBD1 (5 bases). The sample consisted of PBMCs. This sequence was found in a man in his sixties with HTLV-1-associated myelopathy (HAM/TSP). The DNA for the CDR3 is TGTGCCAGCAGCGGAAGACAGCTTCAAGAGACCCAGTACTTC. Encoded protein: CASSGRQLQETQYF.